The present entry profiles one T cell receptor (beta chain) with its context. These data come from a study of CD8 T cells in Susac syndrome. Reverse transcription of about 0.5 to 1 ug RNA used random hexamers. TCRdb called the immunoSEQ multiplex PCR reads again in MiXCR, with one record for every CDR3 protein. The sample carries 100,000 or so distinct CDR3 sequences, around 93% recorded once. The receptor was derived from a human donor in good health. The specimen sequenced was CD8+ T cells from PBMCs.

CDR3 region: CASSLEQQETQYF. As DNA, the CDR3 is TGCGCCAGCAGCTTGGAACAGCAAGAGACCCAGTACTTC. The V and J genes are TRBV5-1 and TRBJ2-5; no firm D call. The CDR3 spans 13 residues. Germline V lookup: CDR1 SGHRS, CDR2 YFSETQ. Trimming cost V 0 bases and J 2 bases, with 5 bases left between them. The variable domain in full, completed from reference TRBV5-1 and TRBJ2-5, reads KAGVTQTPRYLIKTRGQQVTLSCSPISGHRSVSWYQQTPGQGLQFLFEYFSETQRNKGNFPGRFSGRQFSNSRSEMNVSTLELGDSALYLCASSLEQQETQYFGPGTRLLVL.